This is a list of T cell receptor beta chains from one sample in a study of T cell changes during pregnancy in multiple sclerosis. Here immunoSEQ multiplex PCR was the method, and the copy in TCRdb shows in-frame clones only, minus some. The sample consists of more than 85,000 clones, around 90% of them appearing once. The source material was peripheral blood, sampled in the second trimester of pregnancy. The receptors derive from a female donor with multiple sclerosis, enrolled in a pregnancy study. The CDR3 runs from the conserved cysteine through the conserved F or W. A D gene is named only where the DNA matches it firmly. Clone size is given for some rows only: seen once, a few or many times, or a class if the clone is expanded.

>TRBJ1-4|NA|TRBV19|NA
TGTGCCAGTAGTATTTCAAGGGGCTCAACTAATGAAAAACTGTTTTTT
CASSISRGSTNEKLFF
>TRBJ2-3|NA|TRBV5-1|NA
TGCGCCAGCAGCTTGGCCGGAGATACGCAGTATTTT
CASSLAGDTQYF
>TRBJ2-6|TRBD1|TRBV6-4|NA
TGTGCCAGCGGGACAGGCCTTCCTGGGGCCAACGTCCTGACTTTC
CASGTGLPGANVLTF
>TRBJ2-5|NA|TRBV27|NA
TGTGCCAGCAGTTACTCTCACAGGGTCCAAGAGACCCAGTACTTC
CASSYSHRVQETQYF
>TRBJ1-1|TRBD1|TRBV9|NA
TGTGCCAGCAGCGACCGGGACAGGAACACTGAAGCTTTCTTT
CASSDRDRNTEAFF
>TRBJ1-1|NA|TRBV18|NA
TGTGCCAGCTCACCAAACGAAGGGGCGCGGAACACTGAAGCTTTCTTT
CASSPNEGARNTEAFF
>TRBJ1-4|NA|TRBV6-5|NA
TGTGCCAGCAGAGTTGGGGGGGTGGGGGAAAAACTGTTTTTT
CASRVGGVGEKLFF
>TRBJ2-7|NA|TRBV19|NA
TGTGCCAGTAGTATAGAGGCAACAGTCCACGAGCAGTACTTC
CASSIEATVHEQYF
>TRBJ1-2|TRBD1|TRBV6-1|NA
TGTGCCAGCAGTGCCCCAGACAGGGGGCAAGATGGCTACACCTTC
CASSAPDRGQDGYTF
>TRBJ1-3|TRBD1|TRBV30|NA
TGTGCCTGGAGCGGAGGACAGGCCGTTCGGGACACCATATATTTT
CAWSGGQAVRDTIYF
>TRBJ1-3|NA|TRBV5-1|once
TGCGCCAGCAGTCTGGATGGGTTAGGGGCCGGAAACACCATATATTTT
CASSLDGLGAGNTIYF
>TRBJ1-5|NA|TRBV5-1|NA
TGCGCCAGCAGCTTGGGATCGGGGGGACCCAATCAGCCCCAGCATTTT
CASSLGSGGPNQPQHF
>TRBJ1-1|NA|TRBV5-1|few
TGCGCCAGCAGCTGGGGGCAGGAAGCTTTCTTT
CASSWGQEAFF
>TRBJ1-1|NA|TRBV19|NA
TGTGCCAGCCTTGGGGAGGAGAACACTGAAGCTTTCTTT
CASLGEENTEAFF
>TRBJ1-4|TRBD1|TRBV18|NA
TGTGCCAGCTCACCAGCCGGGACAGAAAATGAAAAACTGTTTTTT
CASSPAGTENEKLFF
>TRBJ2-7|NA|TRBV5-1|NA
TGCGCCAGCAGCTTGGCGGCAGGGTCCTACGAGCAGTACTTC
CASSLAAGSYEQYF
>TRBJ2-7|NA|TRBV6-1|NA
TGTGCCAGCAGGGAACAGGTTTCCCTTCTCTACGAGCAGTACTTC
CASREQVSLLYEQYF
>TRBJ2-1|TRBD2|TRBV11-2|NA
TGTGCCAGCAGACCTAGCGGGCTAACTAGTGAGCAGTTCTTC
CASRPSGLTSEQFF
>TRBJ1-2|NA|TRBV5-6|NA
TGTGCCAGCAGCTTGGGCCTAACCAACTATGGCTACACCTTC
CASSLGLTNYGYTF
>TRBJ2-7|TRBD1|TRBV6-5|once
TGTGCCAGCAGTAACCGGGACAGGGGATACGAGCAGTACTTC
CASSNRDRGYEQYF
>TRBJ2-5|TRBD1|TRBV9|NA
TGTGCCAGCAGCGTCGGACAGGGGGCGTCAGAGACCCAGTACTTC
CASSVGQGASETQYF
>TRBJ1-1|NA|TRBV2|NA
TGTGCCAGCAGTGAAACGGGGAAGAGGACTGAAGCTTTCTTT
CASSETGKRTEAFF
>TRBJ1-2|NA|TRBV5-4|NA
TGTGCCAGCAGCTTGCGCGGCTCCAACTATGGCTACACCTTC
CASSLRGSNYGYTF
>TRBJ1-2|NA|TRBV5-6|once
TGTGCCAGCAGCTTGGGACGGGACTATGGCTACACCTTC
CASSLGRDYGYTF
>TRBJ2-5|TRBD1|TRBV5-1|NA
TGCGCCAGCAGCCCCTCGACAGGGGGGACCTACCAAGAGACCCAGTACTTC
CASSPSTGGTYQETQYF
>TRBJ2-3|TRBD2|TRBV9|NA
TGTGCCAGCAGCGTAGGAACTAGCGGAGATACGCAGTATTTT
CASSVGTSGDTQYF
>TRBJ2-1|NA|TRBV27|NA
TGTGCCAGCAGCGCCCAGCGGAGTTCCTACAATGAGCAGTTCTTC
CASSAQRSSYNEQFF
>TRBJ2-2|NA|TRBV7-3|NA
TGTGCCAGCAGTATATCCGCGAACACCGGGGAGCTGTTTTTT
CASSISANTGELFF
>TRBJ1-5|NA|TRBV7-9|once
TGTGCCAGCAGCCAAGGCAGGGTCGATCAGCCCCAGCATTTT
CASSQGRVDQPQHF
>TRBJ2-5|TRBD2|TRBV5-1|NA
TGCGCCAGCAGCTTGGGACTAGCGGGAGGACGTGGGGAGACCCAGTACTTC
CASSLGLAGGRGETQYF
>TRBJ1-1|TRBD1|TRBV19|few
TGTGCCAGTAGTCCTTGGACAGGGGGTGAGGACACTGAAGCTTTCTTT
CASSPWTGGEDTEAFF
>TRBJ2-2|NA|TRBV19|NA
TGTGCCAGTAGGTCAGGTAGAAGCACCGGGGAGCTGTTTTTT
CASRSGRSTGELFF
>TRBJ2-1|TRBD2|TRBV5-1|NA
TGCGCCAGCAGCTTTGTCCTAGCGGGAGGGCCCGATGAGCAGTTCTTC
CASSFVLAGGPDEQFF
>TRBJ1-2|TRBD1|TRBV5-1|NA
TGCGCCAGCAGCTTGGCTCAGGGGGCCTATGGCTACACCTTC
CASSLAQGAYGYTF
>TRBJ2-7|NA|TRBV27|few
TGTGCCAGCAGTTTATCCGGGAGACCCAACGAGCAGTACTTC
CASSLSGRPNEQYF
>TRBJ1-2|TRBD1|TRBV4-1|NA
TGCGCCAGCAGCCAAGCCGGACAGGGGGCAGGAGGCTACACCTTC
CASSQAGQGAGGYTF
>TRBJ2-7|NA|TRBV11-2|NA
TGTGCCAGCAGCTTAGTTGCCTATGCCTACGAGCAGTACTTC
CASSLVAYAYEQYF
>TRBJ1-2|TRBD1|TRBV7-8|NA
TGTGCCAGCAGCTTGCCTCACGGGACAGGAAACTATGGCTACACCTTC
CASSLPHGTGNYGYTF
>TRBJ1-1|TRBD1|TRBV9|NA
TGTGCCAGCAGCCTCGGGACAGGGGGATTGAACACTGAAGCTTTCTTT
CASSLGTGGLNTEAFF
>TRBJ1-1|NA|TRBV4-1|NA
TGCGCCAGCAGCCAAGATTGGGGGCGAAACACTGAAGCTTTCTTT
CASSQDWGRNTEAFF
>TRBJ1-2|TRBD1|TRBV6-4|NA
TGTGCCAGCAGTGACCCCCGGACAGGGGGTGGCTATGGCTACACCTTC
CASSDPRTGGGYGYTF
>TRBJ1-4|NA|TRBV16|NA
TGTGCCAGCAGCCAATCGCGCGGATACTATGAAAAACTGTTTTTT
CASSQSRGYYEKLFF
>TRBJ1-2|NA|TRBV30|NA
TGTGCCTGGAGTGTGGTCCGGGGGGGGGTCAAGTACACCTTC
CAWSVVRGGVKYTF
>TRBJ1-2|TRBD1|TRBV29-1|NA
TGCAGCGAGGGACAGGGGGACCGCTATGGCTACACCTTC
CSEGQGDRYGYTF
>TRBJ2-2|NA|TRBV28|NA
TGTGCCAGCAGTTTTCTCGCAGGGGGACTTGAAGAGCTGTTTTTT
CASSFLAGGLEELFF
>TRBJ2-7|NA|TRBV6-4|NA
TGTGCCAGCAGTGACCTCGTAGGAAGGGGACTCTCCGAGCAGTACTTC
CASSDLVGRGLSEQYF
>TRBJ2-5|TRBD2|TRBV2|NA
TGTGCCAGCAGCAAGGGACTAGCAGTCGAAGAGACCCAGTACTTC
CASSKGLAVEETQYF
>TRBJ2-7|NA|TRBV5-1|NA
TGCGCCAGCAGCTCGGACAATTCCTACGAGCAGTACTTC
CASSSDNSYEQYF
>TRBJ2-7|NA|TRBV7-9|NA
TGTGCCAGCAGCTTATCGGGGGAGGCCACCGAGCAGTACTTC
CASSLSGEATEQYF
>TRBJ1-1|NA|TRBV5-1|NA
TGCGCCAGCAGCTTCCCGGGAGGAGTGAACACTGAAGCTTTCTTT
CASSFPGGVNTEAFF
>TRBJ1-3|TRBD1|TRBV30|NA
TGTGCCTGGAGTAGGGACAGTGGCTCTGGAAACACCATATATTTT
CAWSRDSGSGNTIYF
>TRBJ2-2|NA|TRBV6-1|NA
TGTGCCAGCAGTGAAGAGGGGCTTCAGACCGGGGAGCTGTTTTTT
CASSEEGLQTGELFF
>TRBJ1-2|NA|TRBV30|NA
TGTGCCTGGAGTGATGCGGGTTTCGGTACTGGCTACACCTTC
CAWSDAGFGTGYTF
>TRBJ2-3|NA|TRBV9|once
TGTGCCAGCAGCCCTAGCGGCACAGATACGCAGTATTTT
CASSPSGTDTQYF
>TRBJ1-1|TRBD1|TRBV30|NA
TGTGCCTGGAGTGTCCGAGCTGGGACAGGGAACACTGAAGCTTTCTTT
CAWSVRAGTGNTEAFF
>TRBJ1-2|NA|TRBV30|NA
TGTGCCTGGAGTGTACGGAGGAGGGCTCTTACTAACTATGGCTACACCTTC
CAWSVRRRALTNYGYTF
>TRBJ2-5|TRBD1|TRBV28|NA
TGTGCCAGCAGTATCCGGGACAGTGGGGAGACCCAGTACTTC
CASSIRDSGETQYF
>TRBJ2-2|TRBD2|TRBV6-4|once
TGTGCCAGCAGTGGAGCGGGAGGGCCTGCCGGGGAGCTGTTTTTT
CASSGAGGPAGELFF
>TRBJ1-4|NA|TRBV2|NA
TGTGCCAGCAGTGACAGGGTCCCTAATGAAAAACTGTTTTTT
CASSDRVPNEKLFF